These T cell receptor beta chains were read from a single sample in a study of T cells after yellow fever vaccination. One entry per CDR3 protein, called by TCRdb with MiXCR from the 5' RACE reads. The data hold 500,000 to 700,000 distinct CDR3 sequences, with 15% to 20% observed a single time. Material: PBMCs, obtained 15 days after the yellow fever booster vaccination. All receptors derive from a man younger than 40 who received the YFV17D yellow fever vaccine. Each CDR3 is given with its conserved first and last residue. A D gene is named only where the DNA matches it firmly. Clone size appears in some rows only: once, few, many, or a class for an expanded clone.

size	V	D	J	DNA	CDR3
-	TRBV9	-	TRBJ1-2	TGTGCCAGCAGCGTAGCGGGCAGGGAAGAAGGCTACACCTTC	CASSVAGREEGYTF
few	TRBV29-1	-	TRBJ2-7	TGCAGCGTTGAGCGGCAGGGTCCCTACGAGCAGTACTTC	CSVERQGPYEQYF
few	TRBV11-2	-	TRBJ2-1	TGTGCCAGCAGCCTCGAAGGTTCTCTGGGGTTGGAGCAGTTCTTC	CASSLEGSLGLEQFF
few	TRBV5-1	-	TRBJ2-7	TGCGCCAGCAGCTTGGACGAACGCGGCTACGAGCAGTACTTC	CASSLDERGYEQYF
few	TRBV7-2	TRBD2	TRBJ2-7	TGTGCCAGCAGCTCACAGCGGGACTTTCAAATCCTCTACGAGCAGTACTTC	CASSSQRDFQILYEQYF
-	TRBV24-1	-	TRBJ2-1	TGTGCCACCAGTGATTCCGCCCCGGGCTCCTACAATGAGCAGTTCTTC	CATSDSAPGSYNEQFF
-	TRBV12-3/TRBV12-4	-	TRBJ2-7	TGTGCCAGCAGTTTGTCAGCCGCCTACGAGCAGTACTTC	CASSLSAAYEQYF
-	TRBV7-9	-	TRBJ1-6	TGTGCCAGCAGATCTCGGTTCGAAGGGAATTCACCCCTCCACTTT	CASRSRFEGNSPLHF
few	TRBV2	TRBD2	TRBJ2-1	TGTGCCAGCAGTGTGGGGACTAGCGGTGATGAGCAGTTCTTC	CASSVGTSGDEQFF
few	TRBV6-1	TRBD1	TRBJ1-6	TGTGCCAGCAGTAGACAGGGGGGGAAGGGTTCACCCCTCCACTTT	CASSRQGGKGSPLHF
-	TRBV28	-	TRBJ2-3	TGTGCCAGCAAGGGGGTTCCTAAGGGGGATACGCAGTATTTT	CASKGVPKGDTQYF
few	TRBV18	-	TRBJ2-5	TGTGCCAGCTCACCACCGGTAGTGGGAAAGTACCAAGAGACCCAGTACTTC	CASSPPVVGKYQETQYF
-	TRBV5-4	TRBD2	TRBJ2-5	TGTGCCAGCAGCTTGGCGGGAGGGCCGGAGACCCAGTACTTC	CASSLAGGPETQYF
-	TRBV5-1	-	TRBJ1-1	TGCGCCAGCAGCTTGAGGGAAACCAGGGGTGAAGCTTTCTTT	CASSLRETRGEAFF
-	TRBV30	-	TRBJ1-1	TGTGCCTGGAAGGGGGGGCGCGAAGCTTTCTTT	CAWKGGREAFF
-	TRBV7-2	TRBD2	TRBJ2-1	TGTGCCAGCACCCTTCTAAGGCTAGCGGCAGCCAATGAGCAGTTCTTC	CASTLLRLAAANEQFF
-	TRBV20-1	TRBD1	TRBJ2-1	TGCAGCGGACCCGCTCGACAGGGGGCCGTTAATGAGCAGTTCTTC	CSGPARQGAVNEQFF